The T cell receptor (beta chain) under discussion was sequenced for a study of technical replicates of blood from four donors. Sequenced by immunoSEQ multiplex PCR; TCRdb stores in-frame clones only, minus some. The table has over 80,000 clones, around 96% seen once. The source of this sequence is a human donor in good health. The specimen was T cells isolated from PBMCs.

The CDR3 here is CASSYVTGINVLTF. For the CDR3, the DNA is TGTGCCAGCAGTTACGTGACAGGGATAAACGTCCTGACTTTC. J is TRBJ2-6 and V is TRBV6-5, with 7 nucleotides matching TRBD1. This CDR3 comprises 14 residues. Germline V gene sequence: CDR1 MNHEY, CDR2 SVGAGI. Trimming at V came to 2 bases and at J to 10 bases, leaving 5 bases not matched to a gene.